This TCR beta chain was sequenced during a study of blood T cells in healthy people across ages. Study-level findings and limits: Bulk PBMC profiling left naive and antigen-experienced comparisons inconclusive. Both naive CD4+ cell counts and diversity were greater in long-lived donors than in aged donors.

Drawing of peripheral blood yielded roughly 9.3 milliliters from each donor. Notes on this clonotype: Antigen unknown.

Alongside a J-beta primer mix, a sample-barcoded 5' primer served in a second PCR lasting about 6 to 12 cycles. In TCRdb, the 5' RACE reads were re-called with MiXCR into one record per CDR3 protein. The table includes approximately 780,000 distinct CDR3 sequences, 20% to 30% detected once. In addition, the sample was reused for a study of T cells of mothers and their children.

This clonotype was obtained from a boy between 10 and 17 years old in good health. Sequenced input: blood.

CDR3 loop: CAVGRPIQETQYF. The CDR3 DNA follows: TGTGCCGTCGGGCGACCCATACAAGAGACCCAGTACTTC. The J gene is TRBJ2-5, the V gene TRBV6-5; no definite D call. This CDR3 comprises 13 residues. Germline V gene lookup returns CDR1 MNHEY and CDR2 SVGAGI. Trimming took 11 bases from V and 2 from J, leaving 15 bases between them.